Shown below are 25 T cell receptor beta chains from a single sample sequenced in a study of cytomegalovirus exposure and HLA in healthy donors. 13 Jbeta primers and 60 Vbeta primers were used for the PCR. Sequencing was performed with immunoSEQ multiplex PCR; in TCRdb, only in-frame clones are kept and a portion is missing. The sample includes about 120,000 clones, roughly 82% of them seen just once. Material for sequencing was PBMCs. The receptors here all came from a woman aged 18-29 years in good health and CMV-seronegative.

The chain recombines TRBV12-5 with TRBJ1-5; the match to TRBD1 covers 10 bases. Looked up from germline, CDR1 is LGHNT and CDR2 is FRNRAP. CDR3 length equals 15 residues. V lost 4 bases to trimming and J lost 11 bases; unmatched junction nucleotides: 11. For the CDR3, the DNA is TGTGCTAGTGGTTGGTTGGGACAGGGGCTTCGCTCCCAGCATTTT. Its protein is CASGWLGQGLRSQHF.

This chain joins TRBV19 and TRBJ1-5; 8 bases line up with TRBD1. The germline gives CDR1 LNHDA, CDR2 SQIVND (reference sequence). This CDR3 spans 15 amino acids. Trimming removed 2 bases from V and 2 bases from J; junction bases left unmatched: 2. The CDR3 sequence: CASSIQGAGNQPQHF. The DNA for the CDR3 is TGTGCCAGTAGTATACAGGGGGCCGGCAATCAGCCCCAGCATTTT.

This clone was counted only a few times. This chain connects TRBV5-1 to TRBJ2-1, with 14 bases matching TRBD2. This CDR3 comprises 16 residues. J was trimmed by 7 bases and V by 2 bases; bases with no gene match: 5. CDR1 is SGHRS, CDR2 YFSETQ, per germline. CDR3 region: CASSLMGLAGDNEQFF. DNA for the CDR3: TGCGCCAGCAGCTTAATGGGACTAGCGGGGGATAATGAGCAGTTCTTC. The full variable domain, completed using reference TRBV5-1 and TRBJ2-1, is KAGVTQTPRYLIKTRGQQVTLSCSPISGHRSVSWYQQTPGQGLQFLFEYFSETQRNKGNFPGRFSGRQFSNSRSEMNVSTLELGDSALYLCASSLMGLAGDNEQFFGPGTRLTVL.

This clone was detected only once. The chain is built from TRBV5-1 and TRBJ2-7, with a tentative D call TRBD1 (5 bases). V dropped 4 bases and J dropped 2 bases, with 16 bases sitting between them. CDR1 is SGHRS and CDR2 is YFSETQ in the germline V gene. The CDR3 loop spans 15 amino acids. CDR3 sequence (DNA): TGCGCCAGCAGCAGAGAGCAGGGCGCACCCTACGAGCAGTACTTC. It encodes CASSREQGAPYEQYF.

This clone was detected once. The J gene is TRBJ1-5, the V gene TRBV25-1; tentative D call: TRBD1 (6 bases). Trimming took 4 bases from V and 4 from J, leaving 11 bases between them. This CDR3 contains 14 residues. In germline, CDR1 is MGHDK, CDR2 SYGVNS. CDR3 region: CASSAARGNQPQHF. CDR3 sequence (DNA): TGTGCCAGCAGTGCCGCCAGGGGTAATCAGCCCCAGCATTTT.

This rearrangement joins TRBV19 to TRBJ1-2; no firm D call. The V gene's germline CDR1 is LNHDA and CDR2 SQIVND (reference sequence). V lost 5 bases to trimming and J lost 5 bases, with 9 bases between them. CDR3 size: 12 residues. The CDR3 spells CASSPKEYGYTF. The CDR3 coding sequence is TGTGCCAGTAGTCCCAAGGAGTATGGCTACACCTTC.

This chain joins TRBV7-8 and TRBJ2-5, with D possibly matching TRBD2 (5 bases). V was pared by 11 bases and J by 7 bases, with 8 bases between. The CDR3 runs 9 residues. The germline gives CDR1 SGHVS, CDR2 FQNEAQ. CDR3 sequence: CAAGRTQYF. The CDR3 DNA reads TGTGCCGCGGGTAGGACCCAGTACTTC.

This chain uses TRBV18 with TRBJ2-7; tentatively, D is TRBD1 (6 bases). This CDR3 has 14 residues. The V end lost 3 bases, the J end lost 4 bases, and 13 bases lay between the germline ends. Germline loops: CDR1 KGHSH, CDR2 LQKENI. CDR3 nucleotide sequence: TGTGCCAGCTCACCCCCGGGGACACCGTACGAGCAGTACTTC. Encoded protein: CASSPPGTPYEQYF. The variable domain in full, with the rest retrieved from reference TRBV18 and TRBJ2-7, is NAGVMQNPRHLVRRRGQEARLRCSPMKGHSHVYWYRQLPEEGLKFMVYLQKENIIDESGMPKERFSAEFPKEGPSILRIQQVVRGDSAAYFCASSPPGTPYEQYFGPGTRLTVT.

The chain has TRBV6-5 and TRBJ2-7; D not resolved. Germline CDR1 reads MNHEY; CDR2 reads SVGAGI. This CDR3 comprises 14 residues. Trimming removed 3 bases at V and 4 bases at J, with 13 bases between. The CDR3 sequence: CASSYGQVGYEQYF. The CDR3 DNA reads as TGTGCCAGCAGTTATGGGCAGGTTGGATACGAGCAGTACTTC.

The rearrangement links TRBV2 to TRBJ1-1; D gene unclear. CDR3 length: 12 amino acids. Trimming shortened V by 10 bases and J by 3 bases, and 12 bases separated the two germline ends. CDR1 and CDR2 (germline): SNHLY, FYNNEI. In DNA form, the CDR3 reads TGTGCCACCGTAGACCGGGACACTGAAGCTTTCTTT. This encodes CATVDRDTEAFF. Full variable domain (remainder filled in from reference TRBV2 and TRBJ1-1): EPEVTQTPSHQVTQMGQEVILRCVPISNHLYFYWYRQILGQKVEFLVSFYNNEISEKSEIFDDQFSVERPDGSNFTLKIRSTKLEDSAMYFCATVDRDTEAFFGQGTRLTVV.

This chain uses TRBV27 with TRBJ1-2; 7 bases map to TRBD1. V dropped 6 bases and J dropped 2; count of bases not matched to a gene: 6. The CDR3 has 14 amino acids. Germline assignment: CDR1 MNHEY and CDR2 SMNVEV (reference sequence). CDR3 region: CASRPGRGNYGYTF. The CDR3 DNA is TGTGCCAGCAGGCCAGGCAGGGGGAACTATGGCTACACCTTC.

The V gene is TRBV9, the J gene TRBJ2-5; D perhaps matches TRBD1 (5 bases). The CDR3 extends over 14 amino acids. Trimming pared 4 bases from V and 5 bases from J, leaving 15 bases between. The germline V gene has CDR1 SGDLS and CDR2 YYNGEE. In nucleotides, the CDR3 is TGTGCCAGCAGCCTCGGTAGGGGAATGGAGACCCAGTACTTC. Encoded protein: CASSLGRGMETQYF.

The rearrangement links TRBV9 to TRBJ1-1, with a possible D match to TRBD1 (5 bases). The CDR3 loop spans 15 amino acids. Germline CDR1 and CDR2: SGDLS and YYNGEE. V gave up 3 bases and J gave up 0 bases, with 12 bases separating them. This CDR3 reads CASSAQTAMNTEAFF. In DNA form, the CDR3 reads TGTGCCAGCAGCGCCCAGACAGCGATGAACACTGAAGCTTTCTTT.

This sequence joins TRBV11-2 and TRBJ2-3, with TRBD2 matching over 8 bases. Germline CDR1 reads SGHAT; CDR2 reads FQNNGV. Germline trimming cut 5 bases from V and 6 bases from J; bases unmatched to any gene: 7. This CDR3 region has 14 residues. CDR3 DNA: TGTGCCAGCAGCCGAGCGGGACTAGAGGATACGCAGTATTTT. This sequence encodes CASSRAGLEDTQYF.

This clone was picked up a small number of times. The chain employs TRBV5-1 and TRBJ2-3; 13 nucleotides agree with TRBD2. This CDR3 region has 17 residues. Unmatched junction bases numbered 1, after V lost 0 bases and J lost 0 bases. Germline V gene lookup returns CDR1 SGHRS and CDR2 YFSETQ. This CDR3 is CASSLVGLAGSTDTQYF. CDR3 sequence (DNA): TGCGCCAGCAGCTTGGTGGGACTAGCGGGGAGCACAGATACGCAGTATTTT.

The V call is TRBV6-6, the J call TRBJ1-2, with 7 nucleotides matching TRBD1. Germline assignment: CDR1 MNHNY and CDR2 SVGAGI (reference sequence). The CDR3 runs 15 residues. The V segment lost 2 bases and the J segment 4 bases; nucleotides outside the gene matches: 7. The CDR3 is CASSYPGTEVYGYTF. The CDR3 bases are TGTGCCAGCAGTTACCCCGGGACAGAAGTCTATGGCTACACCTTC.

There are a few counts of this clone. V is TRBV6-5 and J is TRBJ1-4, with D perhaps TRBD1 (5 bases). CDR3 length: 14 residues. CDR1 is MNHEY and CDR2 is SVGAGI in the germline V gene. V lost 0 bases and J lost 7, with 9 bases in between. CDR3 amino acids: CASSYSGGGEKLFF. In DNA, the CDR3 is TGTGCCAGCAGTTACTCCGGGGGGGGTGAAAAACTGTTTTTT.

DNA for the CDR3: TGCGCCAGCAGTAGGAGCATGTCGAACACTGAAGCTTTCTTT. It is translated as CASSRSMSNTEAFF. This sequence joins TRBV5-1 and TRBJ1-1, with unresolved D. Germline V gene data show CDR1 as SGHRS and CDR2 as YFSETQ. The CDR3 is 14 residues long. The ends were cut back, 5 bases at V and 1 base at J, with 12 bases in the middle.

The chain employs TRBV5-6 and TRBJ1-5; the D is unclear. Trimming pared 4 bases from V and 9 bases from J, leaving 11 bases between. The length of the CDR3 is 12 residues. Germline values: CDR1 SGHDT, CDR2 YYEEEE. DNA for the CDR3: TGTGCCAGCAGCACCCGAATGCGGCCCCAGCATTTT. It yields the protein CASSTRMRPQHF.

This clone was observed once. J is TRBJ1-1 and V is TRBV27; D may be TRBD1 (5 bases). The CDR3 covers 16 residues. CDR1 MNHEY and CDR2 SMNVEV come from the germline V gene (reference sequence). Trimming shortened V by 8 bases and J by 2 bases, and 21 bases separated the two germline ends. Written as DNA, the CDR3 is TGTGCCAGCGGACCACTCGAGGAGGGGCTCAACACTGAAGCTTTCTTT. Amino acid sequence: CASGPLEEGLNTEAFF.

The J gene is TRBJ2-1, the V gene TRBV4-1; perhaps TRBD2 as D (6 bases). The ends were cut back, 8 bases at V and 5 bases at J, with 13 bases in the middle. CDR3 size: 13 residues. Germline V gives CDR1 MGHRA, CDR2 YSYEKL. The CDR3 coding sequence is TGCGCCAGCCGAAGCGGGTTGAACAATGAGCAGTTCTTC. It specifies CASRSGLNNEQFF.

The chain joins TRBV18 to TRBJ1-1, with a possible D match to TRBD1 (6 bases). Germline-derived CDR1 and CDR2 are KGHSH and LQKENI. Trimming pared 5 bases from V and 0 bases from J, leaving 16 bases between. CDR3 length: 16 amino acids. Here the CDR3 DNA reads TGTGCCAGCTCATCAGTGGACAGCTCCTTGAACACTGAAGCTTTCTTT. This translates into CASSSVDSSLNTEAFF. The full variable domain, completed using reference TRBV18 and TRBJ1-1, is NAGVMQNPRHLVRRRGQEARLRCSPMKGHSHVYWYRQLPEEGLKFMVYLQKENIIDESGMPKERFSAEFPKEGPSILRIQQVVRGDSAAYFCASSSVDSSLNTEAFFGQGTRLTVV.

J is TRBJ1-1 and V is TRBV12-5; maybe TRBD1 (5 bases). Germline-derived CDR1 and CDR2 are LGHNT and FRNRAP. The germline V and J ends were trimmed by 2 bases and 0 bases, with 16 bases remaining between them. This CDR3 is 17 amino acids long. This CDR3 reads CASGLIDSLFLNTEAFF. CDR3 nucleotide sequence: TGTGCTAGTGGTTTGATCGACAGCCTATTCTTGAACACTGAAGCTTTCTTT.

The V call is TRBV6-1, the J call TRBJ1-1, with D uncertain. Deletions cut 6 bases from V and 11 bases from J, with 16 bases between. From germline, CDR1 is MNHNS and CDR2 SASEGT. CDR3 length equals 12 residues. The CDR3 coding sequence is TGTGCCAGCAGAGTGGCCAGGCGGGCGGCTTTCTTT. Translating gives CASRVARRAAFF.

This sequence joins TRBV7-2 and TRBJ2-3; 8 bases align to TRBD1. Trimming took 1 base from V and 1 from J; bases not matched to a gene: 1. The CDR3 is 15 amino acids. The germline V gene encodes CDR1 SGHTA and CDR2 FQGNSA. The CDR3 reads CASSLETGGTDTQYF. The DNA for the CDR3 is TGTGCCAGCAGCTTAGAGACAGGGGGCACAGATACGCAGTATTTT.